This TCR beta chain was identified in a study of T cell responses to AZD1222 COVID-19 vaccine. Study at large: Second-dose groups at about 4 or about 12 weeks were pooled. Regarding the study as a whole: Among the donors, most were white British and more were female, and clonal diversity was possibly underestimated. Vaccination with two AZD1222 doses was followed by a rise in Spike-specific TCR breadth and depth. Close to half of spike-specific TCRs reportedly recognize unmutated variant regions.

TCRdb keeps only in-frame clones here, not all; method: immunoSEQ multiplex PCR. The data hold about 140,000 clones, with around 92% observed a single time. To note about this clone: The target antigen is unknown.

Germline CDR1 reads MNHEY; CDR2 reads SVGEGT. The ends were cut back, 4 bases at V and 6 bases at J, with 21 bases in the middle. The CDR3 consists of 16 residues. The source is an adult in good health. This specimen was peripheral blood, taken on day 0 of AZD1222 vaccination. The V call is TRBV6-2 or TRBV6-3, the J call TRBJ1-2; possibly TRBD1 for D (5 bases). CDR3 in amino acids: CASSSAAGTLTNGYTF. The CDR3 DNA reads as TGTGCCAGCAGTTCCGCGGCAGGGACCCTAACTAATGGCTACACCTTC.